Detailed here is one T cell receptor beta chain. The source of the sample is a study of shared clonotypes between healthy human individuals. Here immunoSEQ multiplex PCR was the method, and the copy in TCRdb shows in-frame clones only, minus some. The table has roughly 220,000 clones, 50% to 75% seen once. The trim removed 2 bases at V and 6 bases at J, leaving 9 bases unmatched. The CDR3 runs 16 residues. The germline V gene has CDR1 SGHAT and CDR2 FQNNGV. The sequenced sample was memory CD4+ T cells sorted from blood. The subset is: CD45RA-negative fraction. The sequence was obtained from a man younger than 45 in good health. This chain connects TRBV11-2 to TRBJ2-7; 11 nucleotides match TRBD2. CDR3 bases: TGTGCCAGCAGCTTAAGGACCGGGACTAGCGGTGCCGAGCAGTACTTC. This codes for CASSLRTGTSGAEQYF.